This record looks at one T cell receptor beta chain sequence and its context. The germline CDR1 and CDR2 sequences are SGHRS and YFSETQ. CDR3 size: 15 residues. After removal of 0 bases from V and 2 bases from J, the junction contained 4 bases not matched to a gene. The sample is drawn from a study of siplizumab effects on memory and regulatory T cells. TCRdb's copy holds only in-frame clones and misses some; the assay was immunoSEQ multiplex PCR. The sample carries roughly 26,000 clones, 84% recorded once. The chain uses TRBV5-1 and TRBJ2-5, with TRBD1 matching 7 bases. Material: memory CD4+ T cells sorted from blood. This TCR came from a human donor in good health. The DNA of the CDR3 is TGCGCCAGCAGCTTGGGTCCCAGGGGGCAAGAGACCCAGTACTTC. Translating gives CASSLGPRGQETQYF. Full variable domain (rest looked up from reference TRBV5-1 and TRBJ2-5): KAGVTQTPRYLIKTRGQQVTLSCSPISGHRSVSWYQQTPGQGLQFLFEYFSETQRNKGNFPGRFSGRQFSNSRSEMNVSTLELGDSALYLCASSLGPRGQETQYFGPGTRLLVL.